This passage covers 14 T cell receptor beta chains from one sample sequenced in a study of radiotherapy plus CTLA-4 blockade in lung cancer. Clones were read by immunoSEQ multiplex PCR, and TCRdb kept only the in-frame ones, dropping some. This repertoire shows around 38,000 clones, just over 85% found once; its top ten account for about 20%. The sequenced sample was peripheral blood, obtained from a patient treated with radiotherapy plus ipilimumab. These receptors were collected from a human donor with non-small cell lung cancer whose response to radiotherapy plus ipilimumab could not be evaluated.

The chain links TRBV7-9 to TRBJ1-5; 9 bases are shared with TRBD1. Germline trimming cut 4 bases from V and 6 bases from J; bases unmatched to any gene: 16. The CDR3 covers 18 residues. CDR1 is SEHNR, CDR2 FQNEAQ, per germline (reference sequence). In DNA form, the CDR3 reads TGTGCCAGCAGCTCCGGGACAGCGGACAGGGGTGGGTTTCAGCCCCAGCATTTT. The encoded protein is CASSSGTADRGGFQPQHF.

The chain is built from TRBV28 and TRBJ1-2, with a weak D call TRBD1 (6 bases). CDR3 length equals 12 residues. V lost 7 bases, J lost 7 bases, and 13 bases lay in between. Germline CDR1 reads MDHEN; CDR2 reads SYDVKM. CDR3 coding DNA: TGTGCCAGCAACTCAGGGGTGGGTGGCTACACCTTC. Protein sequence: CASNSGVGGYTF.

The V gene is TRBV28, the J gene TRBJ2-7; 10 nucleotides match TRBD2. The CDR3 extends over 17 amino acids. CDR1 and CDR2 from the germline V gene are MDHEN and SYDVKM. J gave up 3 bases and V 6 bases, and 14 bases lay outside the gene matches. The CDR3 spells CASSRPRTSGTNYEQYF. CDR3 coding DNA: TGTGCCAGCAGCCGACCAAGGACTAGCGGTACAAACTACGAGCAGTACTTC.

By frequency in the sample, this clone is medium-sized. The J gene is TRBJ1-4, the V gene TRBV4-1, with no clear D. Deletions cut 4 bases from V and 8 bases from J, with 11 bases between. Germline loops: CDR1 MGHRA, CDR2 YSYEKL. This CDR3 is built from 13 residues. CDR3: CASSRTPEEKLFF. CDR3 nucleotide sequence: TGCGCCAGCAGCCGGACTCCTGAAGAAAAACTGTTTTTT.

The genes are TRBV6-5 and TRBJ2-7; TRBD2 matches 8 bases. The V gene end was trimmed by 7 bases and the J gene end by 1 base; junction bases not matched to a gene: 9. Looked up from germline, CDR1 is MNHEY and CDR2 is SVGAGI. The CDR3 has 15 residues. This chain's CDR3 is CASKRGGLGSYEQYF. The CDR3 DNA follows: TGTGCCAGCAAAAGGGGGGGACTAGGGTCCTACGAGCAGTACTTC.

The table lists this clone with a count of one. This chain uses TRBV6-1 with TRBJ2-7; D ambiguous. Germline assignment: CDR1 MNHNS and CDR2 SASEGT. The CDR3 covers 13 residues. Trimming left V 3 bases short and J 2 bases short, with 8 bases between. The CDR3 is CASSDVYTYEQYF. CDR3 coding DNA: TGTGCCAGCAGTGATGTGTATACCTACGAGCAGTACTTC.

The gene calls are TRBV5-1 and TRBJ1-1; unclear D gene. Trimming pared 3 bases from V and 2 bases from J, leaving 11 bases between. Germline lookup yields CDR1 SGHRS and CDR2 YFSETQ. The CDR3 covers 14 residues. The CDR3 coding sequence is TGCGCCAGCAGCTCCGCGGGCCTTAACACTGAAGCTTTCTTT. Translating gives CASSSAGLNTEAFF.

This chain connects TRBV10-1 to TRBJ2-7; D might be TRBD2 (6 bases). The CDR3 is 14 residues long. The germline V and J ends were trimmed by 2 bases and 3 bases, with 11 bases remaining between them. Looked up from germline, CDR1 is WNHNN and CDR2 is SYGVQD (reference sequence). CDR3 sequence: CASSEGDLGYEQYF. CDR3 DNA sequence: TGCGCCAGCAGTGAGGGGGACTTGGGCTACGAGCAGTACTTC.

V usage is TRBV28 and J usage is TRBJ1-2, with 7 bases aligning to TRBD1. This CDR3 contains 14 residues. The germline V gene encodes CDR1 MDHEN and CDR2 SYDVKM. The V and J ends lost 5 bases and 4 bases, in that order; junction bases with no gene match: 7. CDR3 region: CASSRQGVGYGYTF. CDR3 DNA sequence: TGTGCCAGCAGTAGACAGGGCGTAGGCTATGGCTACACCTTC.

The V call is TRBV2, the J call TRBJ2-7, with 16 bases that match TRBD2. Germline lookup yields CDR1 SNHLY and CDR2 FYNNEI. The CDR3 is 15 residues long. V was clipped by 6 bases and J by 6 bases; unmatched bases: 5. The CDR3 region has the DNA TGTGCCAGCAGCCCGGGACTAGCGGGAGGGGGCGAGCAGTACTTC. Translating gives CASSPGLAGGGEQYF.

This sequence joins TRBV15 and TRBJ1-2; 7 bases agree with TRBD1. Unmatched junction bases numbered 3, after V lost 3 bases and J lost 2 bases. There are 14 residues in the CDR3. Germline values: CDR1 LNHNV, CDR2 YYDKDF (reference sequence). CDR3 region: CATSSHRGNYGYTF. The CDR3 coding sequence is TGTGCCACCAGCAGTCACAGGGGCAACTATGGCTACACCTTC.

This clone has only one observation. The germline gene is not matched at one end of the junction; a read error may be the cause. The rearrangement uses TRBV7-7 and TRBJ2-3; TRBD1 might be the D (5 bases). The CDR3 totals 13 residues. Looked up from germline, CDR1 is SSHAT and CDR2 is FNYEAQ (reference sequence). The DNA of the CDR3 is TGTGCTAGCAGCTTAGTCAGGGCAGATACGCAGTATTTT. This sequence encodes CASSLVRADTQYF.

The J gene is TRBJ1-5, the V gene TRBV18, with a tentative D call TRBD1 (6 bases). CDR3 size: 15 residues. Looked up from germline, CDR1 is KGHSH and CDR2 is LQKENI. V lost 3 bases and J lost 3, with 12 bases in between. CDR3 region: CASSPDSNANQPQHF. The CDR3 coding sequence is TGTGCCAGCTCACCGGACAGCAACGCCAATCAGCCCCAGCATTTT.

The J gene is TRBJ2-3, the V gene TRBV10-3; 7 bases are a match to TRBD2. The CDR3 sequence is 17 residues long. The junction had 13 bases not matched to a gene; V was cut back by 2 bases and J by 5 bases. Germline V gene lookup returns CDR1 ENHRY and CDR2 SYGVKD. CDR3 sequence reads: CAISEPSGGRAKDTQYF. DNA for the CDR3: TGTGCCATCAGTGAGCCCTCGGGAGGACGGGCAAAAGATACGCAGTATTTT.